The source of this T cell receptor beta chain is a study of cytomegalovirus exposure and HLA in healthy donors. Study results and caveats: Immune exposure information comprised only CMV serostatus.

The PCR contained 60 Vbeta and 13 Jbeta primers. Produced via immunoSEQ multiplex PCR; TCRdb's table is partial and in-frame only. This repertoire comprises roughly 120,000 clones; its ten largest clones make up approximately 2.6%. The CDR3 is 15 residues long. The germline CDR1 and CDR2 sequences are MGHRA and YSYEKL. The junction had 9 bases not matched to a gene; V was cut back by 0 bases and J by 12 bases. Comment on this clone: Antigen: not known.

Sequencing was performed on PBMCs. The chain links TRBV4-1 to TRBJ1-1; 11 bases are shared with TRBD1. This TCR came from a man aged 25 to 40 in good health and CMV-seronegative. CDR3 nucleotides: TGCGCCAGCAGCCAAGATAGGGGACAGGGGGTTGAGACTTTCTTT. Translated, it gives CASSQDRGQGVETFF.